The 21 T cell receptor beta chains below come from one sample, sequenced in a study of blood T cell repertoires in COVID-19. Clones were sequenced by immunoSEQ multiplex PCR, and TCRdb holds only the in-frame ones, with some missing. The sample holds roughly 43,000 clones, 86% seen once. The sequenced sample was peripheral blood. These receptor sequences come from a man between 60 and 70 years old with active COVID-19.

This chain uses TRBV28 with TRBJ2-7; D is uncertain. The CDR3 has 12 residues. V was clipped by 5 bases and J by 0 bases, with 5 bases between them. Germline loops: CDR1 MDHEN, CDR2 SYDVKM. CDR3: CASSPYSYEQYF. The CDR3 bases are TGTGCCAGCAGTCCCTACTCCTACGAGCAGTACTTC.

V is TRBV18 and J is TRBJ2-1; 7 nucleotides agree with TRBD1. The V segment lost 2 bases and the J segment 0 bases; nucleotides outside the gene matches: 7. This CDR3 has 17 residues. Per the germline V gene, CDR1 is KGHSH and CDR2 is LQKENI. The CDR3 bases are TGTGCCAGCTCACCAAAGGGACAGCCGAGCTCCTACAATGAGCAGTTCTTC. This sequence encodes CASSPKGQPSSYNEQFF.

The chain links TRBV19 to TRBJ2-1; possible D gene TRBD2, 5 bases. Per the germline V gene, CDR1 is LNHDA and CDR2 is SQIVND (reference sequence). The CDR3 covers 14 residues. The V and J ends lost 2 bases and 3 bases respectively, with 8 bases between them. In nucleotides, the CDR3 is TGTGCCAGTAGTATATCAGAGGGCTACAATGAGCAGTTCTTC. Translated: CASSISEGYNEQFF.

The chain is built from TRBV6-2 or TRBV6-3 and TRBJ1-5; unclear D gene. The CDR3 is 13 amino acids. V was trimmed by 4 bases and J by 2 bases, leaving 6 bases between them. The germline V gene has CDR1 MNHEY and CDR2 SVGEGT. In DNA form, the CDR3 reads TGTGCCAGCAGTTCCACGGGCAATCAGCCCCAGCATTTT. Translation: CASSSTGNQPQHF.

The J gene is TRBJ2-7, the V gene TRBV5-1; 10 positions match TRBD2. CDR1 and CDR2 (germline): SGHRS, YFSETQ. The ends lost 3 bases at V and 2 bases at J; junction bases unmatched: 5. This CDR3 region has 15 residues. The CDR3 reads CASSSSGRQPYEQYF. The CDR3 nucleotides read TGCGCCAGCAGCTCTAGCGGGAGACAGCCCTACGAGCAGTACTTC.

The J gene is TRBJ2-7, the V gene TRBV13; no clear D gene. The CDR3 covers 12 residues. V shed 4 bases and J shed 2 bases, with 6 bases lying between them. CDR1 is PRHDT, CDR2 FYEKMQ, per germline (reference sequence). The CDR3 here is CASSSRTYEQYF. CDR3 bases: TGTGCCAGCAGCTCCAGGACCTACGAGCAGTACTTC.

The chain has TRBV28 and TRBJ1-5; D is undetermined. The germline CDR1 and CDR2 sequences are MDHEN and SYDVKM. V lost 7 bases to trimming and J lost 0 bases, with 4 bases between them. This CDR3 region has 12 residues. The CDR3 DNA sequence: TGTGCCAGCACGTATAGCAATCAGCCCCAGCATTTT. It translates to CASTYSNQPQHF.

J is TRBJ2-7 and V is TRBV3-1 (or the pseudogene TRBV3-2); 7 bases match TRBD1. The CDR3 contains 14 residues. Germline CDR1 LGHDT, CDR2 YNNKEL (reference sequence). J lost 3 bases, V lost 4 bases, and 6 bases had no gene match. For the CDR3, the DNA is TGTGCCAGCAGCCCGCCGGGACAGCGCTACGAGCAGTACTTC. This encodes CASSPPGQRYEQYF.

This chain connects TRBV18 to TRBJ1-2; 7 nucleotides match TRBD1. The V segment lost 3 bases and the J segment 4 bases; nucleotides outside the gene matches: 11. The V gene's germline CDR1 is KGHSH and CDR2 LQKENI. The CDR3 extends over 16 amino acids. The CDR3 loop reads CASSPGQAQSGYGYTF. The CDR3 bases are TGTGCCAGCTCACCCGGACAGGCCCAGTCGGGCTATGGCTACACCTTC.

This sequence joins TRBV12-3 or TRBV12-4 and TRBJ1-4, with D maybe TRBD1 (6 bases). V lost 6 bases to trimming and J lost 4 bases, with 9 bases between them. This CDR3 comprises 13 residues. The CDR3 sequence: CASSPGHNEKLFF. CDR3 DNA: TGTGCCAGCAGCCCGGGACATAATGAAAAACTGTTTTTT.

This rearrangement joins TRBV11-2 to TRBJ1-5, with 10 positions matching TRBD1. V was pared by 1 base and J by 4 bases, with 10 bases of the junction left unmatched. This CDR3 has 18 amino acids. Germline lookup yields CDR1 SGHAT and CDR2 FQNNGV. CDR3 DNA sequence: TGTGCCAGCAGCTTAGGACAGGGGGCGGAACTCCCTAATCAGCCCCAGCATTTT. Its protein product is CASSLGQGAELPNQPQHF.

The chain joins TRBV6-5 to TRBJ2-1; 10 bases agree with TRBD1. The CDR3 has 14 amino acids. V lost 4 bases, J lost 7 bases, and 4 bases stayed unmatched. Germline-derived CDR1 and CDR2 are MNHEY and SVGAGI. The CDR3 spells CASSSRDRGNEQFF. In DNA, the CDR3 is TGTGCCAGCAGTTCCCGGGACAGGGGAAATGAGCAGTTCTTC.

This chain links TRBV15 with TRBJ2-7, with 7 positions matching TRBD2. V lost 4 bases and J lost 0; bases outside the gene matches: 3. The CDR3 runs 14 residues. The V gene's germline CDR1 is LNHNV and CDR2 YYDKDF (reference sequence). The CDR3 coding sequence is TGTGCCACCAGCATTCCTAGCGGCTCCTACGAGCAGTACTTC. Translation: CATSIPSGSYEQYF. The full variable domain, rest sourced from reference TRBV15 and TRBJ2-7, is DAMVIQNPRYQVTQFGKPVTLSCSQTLNHNVMYWYQQKSSQAPKLLFHYYDKDFNNEADTPDNFQSRRPNTSFCFLDIRSPGLGDTAMYLCATSIPSGSYEQYFGPGTRLTVT.

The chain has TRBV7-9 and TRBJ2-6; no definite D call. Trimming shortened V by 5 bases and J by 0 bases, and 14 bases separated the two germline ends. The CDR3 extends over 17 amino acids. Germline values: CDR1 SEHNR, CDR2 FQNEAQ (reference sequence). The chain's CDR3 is CASSPSGGSSGANVLTF. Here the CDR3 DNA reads TGTGCCAGCAGCCCCTCTGGCGGAAGCTCTGGGGCCAACGTCCTGACTTTC.

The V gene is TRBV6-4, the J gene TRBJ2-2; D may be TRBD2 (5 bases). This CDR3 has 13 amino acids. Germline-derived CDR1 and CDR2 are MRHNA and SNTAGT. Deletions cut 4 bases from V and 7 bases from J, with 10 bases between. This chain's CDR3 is CASSGERGGELFF. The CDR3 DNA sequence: TGTGCCAGCAGTGGGGAGAGAGGCGGGGAGCTGTTTTTT.

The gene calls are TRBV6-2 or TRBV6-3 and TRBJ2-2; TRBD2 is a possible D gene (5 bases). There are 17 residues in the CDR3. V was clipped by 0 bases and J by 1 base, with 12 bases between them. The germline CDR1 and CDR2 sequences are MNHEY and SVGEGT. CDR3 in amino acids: CASSYSALALNTGELFF. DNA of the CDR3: TGTGCCAGCAGTTACTCTGCGCTAGCCCTGAACACCGGGGAGCTGTTTTTT.

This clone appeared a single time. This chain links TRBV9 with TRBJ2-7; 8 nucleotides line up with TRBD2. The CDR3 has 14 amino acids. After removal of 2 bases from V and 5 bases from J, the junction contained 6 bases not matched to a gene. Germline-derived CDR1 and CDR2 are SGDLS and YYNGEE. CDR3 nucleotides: TGTGCCAGCAGCGTCATAGCGGGAAGCGACGAGCAGTACTTC. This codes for CASSVIAGSDEQYF.

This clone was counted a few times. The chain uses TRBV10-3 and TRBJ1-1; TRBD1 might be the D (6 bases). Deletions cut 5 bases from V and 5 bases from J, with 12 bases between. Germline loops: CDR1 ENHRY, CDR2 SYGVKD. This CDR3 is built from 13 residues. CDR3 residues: CAISKQGSTEAFF. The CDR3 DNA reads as TGTGCCATCAGTAAACAGGGTTCTACTGAAGCTTTCTTT.

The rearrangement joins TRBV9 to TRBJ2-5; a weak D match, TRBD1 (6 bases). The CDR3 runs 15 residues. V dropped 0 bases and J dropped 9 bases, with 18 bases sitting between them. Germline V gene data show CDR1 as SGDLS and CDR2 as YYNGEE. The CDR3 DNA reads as TGTGCCAGCAGCGTAGCAGGGACATCCCCCGGGGCCCAGTACTTC. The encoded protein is CASSVAGTSPGAQYF.

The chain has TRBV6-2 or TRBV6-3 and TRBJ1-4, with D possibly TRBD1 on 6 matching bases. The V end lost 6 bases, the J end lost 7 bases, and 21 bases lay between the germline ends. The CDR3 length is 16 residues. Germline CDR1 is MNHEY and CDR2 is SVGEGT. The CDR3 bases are TGTGCCAGCAGCCATTCGGGGGGCGCGGTCCCTGAAAAACTGTTTTTT. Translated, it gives CASSHSGGAVPEKLFF.

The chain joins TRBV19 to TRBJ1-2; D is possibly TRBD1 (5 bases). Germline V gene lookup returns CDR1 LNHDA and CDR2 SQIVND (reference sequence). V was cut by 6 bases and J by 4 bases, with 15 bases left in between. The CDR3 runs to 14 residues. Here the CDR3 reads CASRLSPDSYGYTF. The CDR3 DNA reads TGTGCCAGTAGACTTTCTCCCGACAGCTATGGCTACACCTTC. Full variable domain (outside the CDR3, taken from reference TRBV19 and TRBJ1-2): DGGITQSPKYLFRKEGQNVTLSCEQNLNHDAMYWYRQDPGQGLRLIYYSQIVNDFQKGDIAEGYSVSREKKESFPLTVTSAQKNPTAFYLCASRLSPDSYGYTFGSGTRLTVV.